There are a few counts of the clone carrying this T cell receptor (beta chain). Its antigen is undetermined. Cells sorted as Tregs were CD4+, CD25+ and CD127-/low. Semi-nested PCR with Nested Universal Primer A followed constant-region reverse priming of full-length variable regions. TCRdb fed the 5' RACE reads into MiXCR, producing one record per CDR3 protein. In the table there are fewer than 65,000 distinct CDR3 sequences, less than 25% of which are singletons. Points from the study as a whole: Tumor Treg TCRs overlapped most with tumor naive CD4+ cells. Tumor memory CD4+ T cell TCR gene usage was found to cluster with blood and lymph node memory CD4+ cells and with lymph node naive CD4+ cells. Whole repertoires were not studied in the larger cohort, only one V-J beta rearrangement.

Germline CDR1 SEHNR, CDR2 FQNEAQ (reference sequence). V gave up 4 bases and J gave up 7 bases; unmatched junction bases: 2. The CDR3 covers 12 residues. The source of this sequence is a female donor with breast cancer. The rearrangement joins TRBV7-9 to TRBJ1-2, with 8 bases identical to TRBD1. Sequencing was carried out using tumor-infiltrating Tregs sorted from the breast tumor. CDR3 sequence reads: CASSYDRGGYTF. CDR3 sequence (DNA): TGTGCCAGCAGCTACGACAGGGGTGGCTACACCTTC. Drawing the rest from reference TRBV7-9 and TRBJ1-2, the complete variable domain is DTGVSQNPRHKITKRGQNVTFRCDPISEHNRLYWYRQTLGQGPEFLTYFQNEAQLEKSRLLSDRFSAERPKGSFSTLEIQRTEQGDSAMYLCASSYDRGGYTFGSGTRLTVV.